This T cell receptor (beta chain) was sequenced for a study of blood T cell repertoires in COVID-19. The wider study: The United States, Italy and Spain supplied acute and convalescent COVID-19 samples.

A single count supports this clone. Some clones are missing from TCRdb's copy, which holds only in-frame ones; the method was immunoSEQ multiplex PCR. Of some 270,000 clones in the sample, roughly 86% were seen once. The sequencing input was peripheral blood. The clonotype originates from a man aged 40-50 years with active or convalescent COVID-19.

CDR3 amino acids: CASSPGVGVQPQHF. The DNA for the CDR3 is TGTGCCAGCAGCCCGGGGGTGGGGGTACAGCCCCAGCATTTT. The genes are TRBV5-6 and TRBJ1-5; D perhaps matches TRBD1 (5 bases). There are 14 residues in the CDR3. CDR1 and CDR2 from the germline V gene are SGHDT and YYEEEE. Deletions cut 4 bases from V and 7 bases from J, with 15 bases between.